These T cell receptor beta chains were read from a single sample in a study of blood T cells in healthy people across ages. TCRdb independently ran MiXCR on the 5' RACE reads; one entry per CDR3 protein. The repertoire holds hundreds of thousands of distinct CDR3 sequences, under 35% seen once, with 15% to 20% in the top ten. Sequenced input: blood. The source of these receptors is an elderly woman in good health. CDR3s include the opening cysteine and the closing phenylalanine or tryptophan. Each record gives: J gene, V gene, CDR3 protein.

j_gene: TRBJ1-5; v_gene: TRBV28; CDR3aa: CASSPRGARNSNQPQHF
j_gene: TRBJ1-2; v_gene: TRBV28; CDR3aa: CASSPNIYGYTF
j_gene: TRBJ2-2; v_gene: TRBV9; CDR3aa: CASNSFAGELFF
j_gene: TRBJ1-4; v_gene: TRBV5-5; CDR3aa: CASMRGYKEKLFF
j_gene: TRBJ1-1; v_gene: TRBV7-9; CDR3aa: CASSPGNMNTEAFF
j_gene: TRBJ1-2; v_gene: TRBV7-2; CDR3aa: CASSLGTGSSGYTF
j_gene: TRBJ1-5; v_gene: TRBV5-1; CDR3aa: CASSYSGISNQPQHF
j_gene: TRBJ2-1; v_gene: TRBV20-1; CDR3aa: CSARGKAYNEQFF
j_gene: TRBJ1-5; v_gene: TRBV6-6; CDR3aa: CASSYSQGTYSNQPQHF
j_gene: TRBJ2-3; v_gene: TRBV7-2; CDR3aa: CASSRLLAGFSYF
j_gene: TRBJ2-7; v_gene: TRBV5-1; CDR3aa: CASSRGGHHEQYF
j_gene: TRBJ1-2; v_gene: TRBV20-1; CDR3aa: CSARGPIGQGVNGYTF
j_gene: TRBJ1-5; v_gene: TRBV7-2; CDR3aa: CASSLARTGFHQPQHF
j_gene: TRBJ2-1; v_gene: TRBV19; CDR3aa: CASSIGHPSGSLYNEQFF
j_gene: TRBJ2-3; v_gene: TRBV4-2; CDR3aa: CASSPHGASGETDTQYF
j_gene: TRBJ1-4; v_gene: TRBV9; CDR3aa: CASSVGRSTNEKLFF
j_gene: TRBJ2-3; v_gene: TRBV12-3/TRBV12-4; CDR3aa: CASSLMRVRGDTEYF
j_gene: TRBJ2-5; v_gene: TRBV7-9; CDR3aa: CASSLPSSGEAQYF
j_gene: TRBJ2-3; v_gene: TRBV5-5; CDR3aa: CASRQSRSTDTQYF
j_gene: TRBJ2-7; v_gene: TRBV7-9; CDR3aa: CASSRAGVSSYEQYF
j_gene: TRBJ2-5; v_gene: TRBV6-6; CDR3aa: CASSFLMDSEETQYF
j_gene: TRBJ1-2; v_gene: TRBV4-2; CDR3aa: CAGSQGTGPNYGYTF
j_gene: TRBJ1-5; v_gene: TRBV18; CDR3aa: CASSPIAQAPNQPQHF
j_gene: TRBJ2-1; v_gene: TRBV10-3; CDR3aa: CATRTSGSFSYNEQFF
j_gene: TRBJ1-3; v_gene: TRBV6-6; CDR3aa: CASSYSGDSGNTIYF
j_gene: TRBJ2-3; v_gene: TRBV6-4; CDR3aa: CASSDSIGGGADTQYF